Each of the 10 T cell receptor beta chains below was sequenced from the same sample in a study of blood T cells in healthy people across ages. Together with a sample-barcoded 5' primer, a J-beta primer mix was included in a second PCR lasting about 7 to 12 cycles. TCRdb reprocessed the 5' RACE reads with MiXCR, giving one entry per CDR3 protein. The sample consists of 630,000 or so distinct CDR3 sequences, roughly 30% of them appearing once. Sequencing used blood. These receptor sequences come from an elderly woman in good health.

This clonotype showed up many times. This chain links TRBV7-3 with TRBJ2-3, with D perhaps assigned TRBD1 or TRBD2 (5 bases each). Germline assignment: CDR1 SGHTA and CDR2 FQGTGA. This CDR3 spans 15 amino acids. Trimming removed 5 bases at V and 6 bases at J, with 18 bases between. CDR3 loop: CASSKTGANDDTQYF. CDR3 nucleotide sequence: TGTGCCAGCAGCAAAACCGGGGCAAACGATGATACGCAGTATTTT.

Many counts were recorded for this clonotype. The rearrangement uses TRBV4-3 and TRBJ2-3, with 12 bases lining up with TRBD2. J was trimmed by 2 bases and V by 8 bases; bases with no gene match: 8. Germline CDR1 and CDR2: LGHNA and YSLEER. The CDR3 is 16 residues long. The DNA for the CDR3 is TGCGCCAGCTCTGCTAGCGGGGGGGCGTTCACAGATACGCAGTATTTT. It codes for CASSASGGAFTDTQYF.

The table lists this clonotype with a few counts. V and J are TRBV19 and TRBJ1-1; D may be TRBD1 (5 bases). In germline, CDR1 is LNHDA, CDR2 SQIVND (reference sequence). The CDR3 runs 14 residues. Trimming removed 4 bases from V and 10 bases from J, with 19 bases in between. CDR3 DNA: TGTGCCAGTAGTACGGGCAGGGAGGGGATAAGAGCTTTCTTT. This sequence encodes CASSTGREGIRAFF.

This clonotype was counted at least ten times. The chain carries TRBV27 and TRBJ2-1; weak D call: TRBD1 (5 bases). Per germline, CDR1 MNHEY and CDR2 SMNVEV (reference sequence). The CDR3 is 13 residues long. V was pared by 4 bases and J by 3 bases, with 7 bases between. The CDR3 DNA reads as TGTGCCAGCAGTTCAGGGTACTACAATGAGCAGTTCTTC. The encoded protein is CASSSGYYNEQFF.

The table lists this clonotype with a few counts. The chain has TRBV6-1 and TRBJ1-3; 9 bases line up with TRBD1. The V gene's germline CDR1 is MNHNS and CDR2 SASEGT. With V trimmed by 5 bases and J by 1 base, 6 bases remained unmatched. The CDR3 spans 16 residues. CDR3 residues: CASSLGTGRSGNTIYF. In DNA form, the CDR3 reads TGTGCCAGCAGTCTCGGGACAGGGAGGTCTGGAAACACCATATATTTT.

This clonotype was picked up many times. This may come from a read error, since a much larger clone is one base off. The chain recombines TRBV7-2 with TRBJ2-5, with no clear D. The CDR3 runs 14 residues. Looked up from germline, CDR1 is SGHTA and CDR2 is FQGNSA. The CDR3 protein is CANSLSWIQETQYF. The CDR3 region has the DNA TGTGCCAACAGCTTATCCTGGATCCAAGAGACCCAGTACTTC.

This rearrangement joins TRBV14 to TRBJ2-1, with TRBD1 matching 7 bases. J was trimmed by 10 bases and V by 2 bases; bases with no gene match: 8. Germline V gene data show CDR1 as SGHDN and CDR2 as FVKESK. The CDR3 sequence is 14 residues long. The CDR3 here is CASSQFDREHEQFF. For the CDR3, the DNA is TGTGCCAGCAGCCAATTTGACAGGGAACACGAGCAGTTCTTC.

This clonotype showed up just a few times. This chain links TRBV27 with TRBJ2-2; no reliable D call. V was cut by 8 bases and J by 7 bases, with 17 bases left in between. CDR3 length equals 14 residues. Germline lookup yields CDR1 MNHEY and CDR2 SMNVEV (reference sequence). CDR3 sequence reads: CASLPKGWDGELFF. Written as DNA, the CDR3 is TGTGCCAGCCTACCAAAAGGGTGGGACGGGGAGCTGTTTTTT.

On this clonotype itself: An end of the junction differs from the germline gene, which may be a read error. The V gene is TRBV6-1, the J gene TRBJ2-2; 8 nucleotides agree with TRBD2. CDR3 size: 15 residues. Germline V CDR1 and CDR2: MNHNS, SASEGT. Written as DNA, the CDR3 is TGTGCCAGCAGTACACGGGAGGGGGGGTCGAGGGAGCTGTATTTT. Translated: CASSTREGGSRELYF.

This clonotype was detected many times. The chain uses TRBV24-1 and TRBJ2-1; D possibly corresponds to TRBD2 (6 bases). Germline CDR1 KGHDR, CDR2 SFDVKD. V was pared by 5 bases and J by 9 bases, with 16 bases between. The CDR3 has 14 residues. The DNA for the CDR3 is TGTGCCACCAGTGGCCCAGGAGCCGGGGGTGAGCAGTTCTTC. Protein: CATSGPGAGGEQFF.